Below, 8 T cell receptor beta chains from the same sample are listed, as sequenced in a study of identical twins (dated by TCRdb to 2015 to 2016). The protocol used for the library was 5' RACE. Sequencing was carried out with an Illumina HiSeq 2000. The raw public data were reprocessed by TCRdb itself: fastp quality trimming at Q25, MiXCR clonotype calling, in-frame beta chains only. Rows are unified per CDR3 protein, each entry keeping the most common DNA and genes. For this sample there are about 460,000 distinct CDR3 sequences; over 12% appear just once. The ten largest clones represent around 0.48% of the sample. This same sample was also taken into another study, of yellow fever vaccine responses in identical twins.

The sequencing input was CD4+ T cells sorted from blood. The receptor set was obtained from a woman younger than 30 in good health.

Worth noting for this clonotype: At one end the junction does not follow the germline gene, possibly because of a read error. The chain employs TRBV20-1 and TRBJ2-7; TRBD2 matches at 11 bases. The CDR3 is 14 amino acids. CDR1 and CDR2 from the germline V gene are DFQATT and SNEGSKA (reference sequence). The CDR3 loop reads CSALSGRGPYEQYF. DNA for the CDR3: TGCAGTGCCCTTAGCGGGAGGGGGCCCTATGAGCAGTACTTC.

This clonotype was counted a few times. The J gene is TRBJ2-7, the V gene TRBV5-1; D may be TRBD1 (5 bases). Germline V gene data show CDR1 as SGHRS and CDR2 as YFSETQ. The CDR3 runs 15 residues. With 5 bases removed from V and 0 bases from J, the gap between germline ends came to 15 bases. The CDR3 is CASRPQATSSYEQYF. The CDR3 DNA sequence: TGCGCCAGCAGACCACAGGCCACGAGCTCCTACGAGCAGTACTTC.

This clonotype was observed a handful of times. This chain connects TRBV5-1 to TRBJ2-1; D not resolved. Trimming removed 1 base from V and 4 bases from J, with 18 bases in between. This CDR3 region has 17 residues. Germline V gene lookup returns CDR1 SGHRS and CDR2 YFSETQ. The CDR3 loop is CASSLRITTTAYNEQFF. In DNA form, the CDR3 reads TGCGCCAGCAGCTTGAGGATCACTACGACGGCATACAATGAGCAGTTCTTC.

This clonotype was found a few times. J is TRBJ1-5 and V is TRBV7-9, with D possibly TRBD1 on 6 matching bases. Trimming removed 2 bases at V and 6 bases at J, with 11 bases between. The CDR3 has 14 amino acids. Germline lookup yields CDR1 SEHNR and CDR2 FQNEAQ (reference sequence). The CDR3 region has the DNA TGTGCCAGCAGCTTATCGGGGGCTGTTCAGCCCCAGCATTTT. Amino acids: CASSLSGAVQPQHF.

This clonotype was detected a few times. The chain is built from TRBV5-1 and TRBJ2-1, with no clear D. Germline V CDR1 and CDR2: SGHRS, YFSETQ. This CDR3 region has 12 residues. V gave up 0 bases and J gave up 6 bases, with 4 bases separating them. CDR3: CASSLEFNEQFF. The CDR3 DNA is TGCGCCAGCAGCTTGGAATTCAATGAGCAGTTCTTC.

This clonotype was observed many times. The chain joins TRBV2 to TRBJ1-5, with D tentatively TRBD1 (5 bases). Trimming took 5 bases from V and 0 from J, leaving 8 bases between them. Germline CDR1 reads SNHLY; CDR2 reads FYNNEI. The CDR3 is 14 amino acids. The CDR3 DNA reads TGTGCCAGCAGTAGACAGTTTAGCAATCAGCCCCAGCATTTT. Its protein product is CASSRQFSNQPQHF.

This clonotype was counted at least ten times. The CDR3 region is CASKTGSGWGEQYF. The CDR3, as DNA: TGCGCCAGCAAAACAGGATCGGGGTGGGGGGAGCAGTACTTC. This chain joins TRBV5-1 and TRBJ2-7; perhaps D is TRBD1 or TRBD2 (5 bases each). The germline V gene encodes CDR1 SGHRS and CDR2 YFSETQ. This CDR3 contains 14 residues. V was clipped by 6 bases and J by 7 bases, with 20 bases between them.

The V and J genes are TRBV12-3 or TRBV12-4 and TRBJ2-1; D call uncertain. V was trimmed by 3 bases and J by 5 bases, leaving 5 bases between them. The CDR3 extends over 12 amino acids. Here the CDR3 reads CASSFANNEQFF. Written as DNA, the CDR3 is TGTGCCAGCAGTTTTGCTAACAATGAGCAGTTCTTC.